In its sample, the clone carrying this T cell receptor (beta chain) was seen a few times. TCRdb processed the 5' RACE reads anew with MiXCR; each CDR3 protein has one entry. This table has roughly 480,000 distinct CDR3 sequences, 20% to 25% appearing once. The data were taken from a study of identical twins. With V trimmed by 4 bases and J by 5 bases, 6 bases remained unmatched. The germline CDR1 and CDR2 sequences are SGHDT and YYEEEE. CDR3 length: 15 residues. The data also belong to a second study, concerning T cells expressing NK-cell markers. That work contributes: TCR beta repertoires came from sorted CD3+CD56+NKG2C+, CD3+CD56+NKG2C- and CD3+CD56-NKG2C+ T cells.

This chain joins TRBV5-6 and TRBJ2-5, with 12 bases aligning to TRBD1. The specimen sequenced was CD4+ T cells sorted from blood. The clonotype was recovered from a woman younger than 30 in good health. The CDR3 DNA reads TGTGCCAGCAGCATCCGGGACAGGGGGCCCGAGACCCAGTACTTC. Amino acids: CASSIRDRGPETQYF.